A single sample is the source of the 26 T cell receptor beta chains below, sequenced in a study of shared clonotypes between healthy human individuals. Sequenced by immunoSEQ multiplex PCR; TCRdb stores in-frame clones only, minus some. The sample includes under 1,100,000 clones, under 80% of them seen just once. The sequencing input was memory CD4+ T cells sorted from blood. Subset of the sample: CD45RA-negative fraction. The origin of the receptors is a man between 18 and 35 years old in good health.

This clone was recorded a few times. The chain couples TRBV19 to TRBJ1-4, with no clear D. Looked up from germline, CDR1 is LNHDA and CDR2 is SQIVND (reference sequence). The V end lost 2 bases, the J end lost 8 bases, and 15 bases lay between the germline ends. CDR3 length: 15 residues. The CDR3 bases are TGTGCCAGTAGTATAAATGGCCTTTCGGGCGAAAAACTGTTTTTT. Amino acid sequence: CASSINGLSGEKLFF.

The chain combines TRBV10-3 with TRBJ2-1; D possibly corresponds to TRBD1 (6 bases). V gave up 5 bases and J gave up 0 bases, with 11 bases separating them. This CDR3 has 15 amino acids. Germline CDR1 ENHRY, CDR2 SYGVKD. CDR3 sequence reads: CAISMQGSSYNEQFF. Here the CDR3 DNA reads TGTGCCATCAGTATGCAGGGGAGCTCCTACAATGAGCAGTTCTTC.

The chain combines TRBV27 with TRBJ2-1, with 7 positions matching TRBD1. The CDR3 spans 15 residues. Trimming cost V 5 bases and J 4 bases; bases outside gene matches: 8. Germline CDR1 MNHEY, CDR2 SMNVEV (reference sequence). CDR3 bases: TGTGCCAGCAGTCCTTCCGGGACAGCTTACAATGAGCAGTTCTTC. Translated: CASSPSGTAYNEQFF.

The chain carries TRBV7-2 and TRBJ2-7, with 11 bases fitting TRBD2. Germline V gene data show CDR1 as SGHTA and CDR2 as FQGNSA. The trim removed 5 bases at V and 3 bases at J, leaving 6 bases unmatched. CDR3 length: 15 residues. The CDR3 nucleotides are TGTGCCAGCAGCCTAGGGACTAGCGGTCTCTACGAGCAGTACTTC. Its protein product is CASSLGTSGLYEQYF.

The rearrangement links TRBV6-5 to TRBJ1-1; no reliable D call. V was trimmed by 3 bases and J by 4 bases, leaving 9 bases between them. Per germline, CDR1 MNHEY and CDR2 SVGAGI. CDR3 length: 13 amino acids. For the CDR3, the DNA is TGTGCCAGCAGTTATAGGCTGTTCACTGAAGCTTTCTTT. The encoded protein is CASSYRLFTEAFF.

The chain combines TRBV10-3 with TRBJ2-7; maybe TRBD1 (5 bases). The CDR3 consists of 13 residues. CDR1 and CDR2 from the germline V gene are ENHRY and SYGVKD. Trimming left V 5 bases short and J 7 bases short, with 15 bases between. The CDR3 is CAISPTAQVEQYF. CDR3 DNA: TGTGCCATCAGTCCGACAGCTCAAGTAGAGCAGTACTTC.

This rearrangement joins TRBV27 to TRBJ2-2; 10 nucleotides align to TRBD1. CDR1 MNHEY and CDR2 SMNVEV come from the germline V gene (reference sequence). The CDR3 is made up of 16 amino acids. The V and J ends lost 6 bases and 1 base, in that order; junction bases with no gene match: 5. The CDR3 DNA follows: TGTGCCAGCAGGGGCCGGGACAGGGGGAACACCGGGGAGCTGTTTTTT. This encodes CASRGRDRGNTGELFF.

This chain's CDR3 is CASSGLGLAGVRSREQYF. Written as DNA, the CDR3 is TGCGCCAGCAGCGGGCTGGGACTAGCGGGAGTCCGGTCGAGGGAGCAGTACTTC. This sequence joins TRBV4-1 and TRBJ2-7; 14 bases match TRBD2. Germline loops: CDR1 MGHRA, CDR2 YSYEKL. This CDR3 comprises 18 residues. The V and J ends lost 5 bases and 7 bases, in that order; junction bases with no gene match: 16.

In its sample, this clone was seen a few times. This chain uses TRBV11-3 with TRBJ2-7; a possible D gene is TRBD2 (5 bases). Germline V gives CDR1 SGHNT, CDR2 YENEEA. The CDR3 spans 14 residues. V shed 5 bases and J shed 7 bases, with 18 bases lying between them. CDR3 loop: CASSPSGMTREQYF. The CDR3 DNA follows: TGTGCCAGCAGCCCATCCGGGATGACGAGGGAGCAGTACTTC. Full variable domain (remainder filled in from reference TRBV11-3 and TRBJ2-7): EAGVVQSPRYKIIEKKQPVAFWCNPISGHNTLYWYLQNLGQGPELLIRYENEEAVDDSQLPKDRFSAERLKGVDSTLKIQPAELGDSAVYLCASSPSGMTREQYFGPGTRLTVT.

V usage is TRBV5-1 and J usage is TRBJ1-4; D uncertain. Per the germline V gene, CDR1 is SGHRS and CDR2 is YFSETQ. The V end was cut by 0 bases, the J end by 5 bases, with 11 bases between. This CDR3 comprises 15 residues. Here the CDR3 reads CASSLERLENEKLFF. DNA of the CDR3: TGCGCCAGCAGCTTGGAAAGGCTGGAAAATGAAAAACTGTTTTTT.

The chain couples TRBV9 to TRBJ1-2, with TRBD1 matching over 7 bases. CDR3 size: 16 residues. In germline, CDR1 is SGDLS, CDR2 YYNGEE. After removal of 4 bases from V and 2 bases from J, the junction contained 11 bases not matched to a gene. CDR3 sequence: CASSPRPGQTNYGYTF. The CDR3 region has the DNA TGTGCCAGCAGCCCACGACCGGGACAGACCAACTATGGCTACACCTTC.

This rearrangement joins TRBV7-2 to TRBJ2-7, with TRBD2 as a possible D gene (6 bases). The CDR3 is 12 amino acids. Trimming shortened V by 3 bases and J by 7 bases, and 10 bases separated the two germline ends. Germline assignment: CDR1 SGHTA and CDR2 FQGNSA. Here the CDR3 DNA reads TGTGCCAGCAGCTTCGGGGGTCGGGAGCAGTACTTC. It is translated as CASSFGGREQYF.

Comment on this clone: This sample includes further DNA sequences coding for the same CDR3. The chain recombines TRBV5-1 with TRBJ2-5, with D tentatively TRBD1 or TRBD2 (5 bases each). V lost 3 bases, J lost 2 bases, and 5 bases lay in between. The CDR3 loop spans 12 amino acids. The germline V gene has CDR1 SGHRS and CDR2 YFSETQ. The CDR3 DNA sequence: TGCGCCAGCAGCTGGGGGCAAGAGACCCAGTACTTC. Translated, it gives CASSWGQETQYF.

The count of this clone is one. The V gene is TRBV5-6, the J gene TRBJ1-2, with D tentatively TRBD1 (5 bases). V lost 0 bases and J lost 4, with 10 bases in between. The germline V gene encodes CDR1 SGHDT and CDR2 YYEEEE. The CDR3 sequence is 14 residues long. In DNA, the CDR3 is TGTGCCAGCAGCTTGGTTCAGGGCGGCTATGGCTACACCTTC. Translated, it gives CASSLVQGGYGYTF.

The genes are TRBV2 and TRBJ2-7; D may be TRBD1 (5 bases). The CDR3 sequence is 13 residues long. Germline V gives CDR1 SNHLY, CDR2 FYNNEI. Trimming left V 8 bases short and J 2 bases short, with 13 bases between. Here the CDR3 reads CASYNRRAYEQYF. The CDR3 region has the DNA TGTGCCAGCTATAACCGCAGGGCCTACGAGCAGTACTTC.

The chain employs TRBV29-1 and TRBJ2-1; 13 bases are a match to TRBD2. V trimming: 5 bases; J trimming: 0 bases; junction bases outside the gene matches: 1. CDR1 and CDR2 (germline): SQVTM, ANQGSEA. The CDR3 covers 15 residues. CDR3 nucleotide sequence: TGCAGCGTTCGGACTAGCGGGAGCTCCTACAATGAGCAGTTCTTC. Amino acid sequence: CSVRTSGSSYNEQFF.

The V and J genes are TRBV27 and TRBJ1-5; 7 bases map to TRBD1. CDR1 and CDR2 (germline): MNHEY, SMNVEV (reference sequence). V gave up 5 bases and J gave up 3 bases; unmatched junction bases: 10. The CDR3 is 16 residues long. Here the CDR3 DNA reads TGTGCCAGCAGTCTATATGGACAGGCCCCCAATCAGCCCCAGCATTTT. Amino acid sequence: CASSLYGQAPNQPQHF.

J is TRBJ2-1 and V is TRBV7-2; TRBD2 agrees at 9 bases. The CDR3 covers 15 residues. CDR1 and CDR2 (germline): SGHTA, FQGNSA. Germline trimming cut 6 bases from V and 12 bases from J; bases unmatched to any gene: 15. The CDR3 DNA follows: TGTGCCAGCAGTCCTAGATCGATAGCGGGAGTGGCGCAGTTCTTC. It encodes CASSPRSIAGVAQFF.

This chain joins TRBV10-3 and TRBJ2-3; 8 bases match TRBD2. Trimming took 8 bases from V and 4 from J; bases not matched to a gene: 8. The CDR3 is 14 amino acids. Germline loops: CDR1 ENHRY, CDR2 SYGVKD. The CDR3 here is CAIRNSGIADTQYF. The CDR3 DNA is TGTGCCATCCGTAATAGCGGGATAGCAGATACGCAGTATTTT.

DNA of the CDR3: TGTGCCAGCAGTTCACGCCCCCGGGGGGAGCTGTTTTTT. Its protein is CASSSRPRGELFF. The J gene is TRBJ2-2, the V gene TRBV27; D not certain. The CDR3 contains 13 residues. Trimming pared 4 bases from V and 8 bases from J, leaving 11 bases between. In germline, CDR1 is MNHEY, CDR2 SMNVEV (reference sequence).

The CDR3 protein is CASSRSGTVNTEAFF. In DNA form, the CDR3 reads TGTGCCAGCAGCCGGTCCGGGACAGTGAACACTGAAGCTTTCTTT. The V call is TRBV5-8, the J call TRBJ1-1, with TRBD1 matching 7 bases. The CDR3 sequence is 15 residues long. V trimming: 4 bases; J trimming: 0 bases; junction bases outside the gene matches: 6. CDR1 SGHTS and CDR2 YDEGEE come from the germline V gene.

This clone showed up just once. The J gene is TRBJ2-1, the V gene TRBV7-2; D may be TRBD1 or TRBD2 (5 bases each). This CDR3 region has 12 residues. The V end lost 6 bases, the J end lost 9 bases, and 12 bases lay between the germline ends. Looked up from germline, CDR1 is SGHTA and CDR2 is FQGNSA. CDR3 DNA sequence: TGTGCCAGCAGTCTAGGGACGTCTGAGCAGTTCTTC. Its translation is CASSLGTSEQFF.

This clone appeared a few times. The rearrangement links TRBV9 to TRBJ2-3, with 10 bases matching TRBD1. This CDR3 has 16 amino acids. Germline V gene data show CDR1 as SGDLS and CDR2 as YYNGEE. V dropped 0 bases and J dropped 5; count of bases not matched to a gene: 6. The CDR3 coding sequence is TGTGCCAGCAGCGTAGCCGGACAGGGGGTTGGAGATACGCAGTATTTT. Translated: CASSVAGQGVGDTQYF. Full variable domain (outside the CDR3, taken from reference TRBV9 and TRBJ2-3): DSGVTQTPKHLITATGQRVTLRCSPRSGDLSVYWYQQSLDQGLQFLIQYYNGEERAKGNILERFSAQQFPDLHSELNLSSLELGDSALYFCASSVAGQGVGDTQYFGPGTRLTVL.

The chain recombines TRBV5-1 with TRBJ2-5; TRBD2 matches at 13 bases. This CDR3 contains 16 residues. With V trimmed by 4 bases and J by 1 base, 4 bases remained unmatched. CDR1 is SGHRS and CDR2 is YFSETQ in the germline V gene. This CDR3 reads CASSPTSGRAQETQYF. In nucleotides, the CDR3 is TGCGCCAGCAGCCCAACTAGCGGGAGGGCCCAAGAGACCCAGTACTTC.

This clone was counted once. With a much larger clone just one base away, this may be a read error. The identical CDR3 is also encoded by other nucleotide sequences in the sample. The chain recombines TRBV7-9 with TRBJ2-7, with D uncertain. This CDR3 has 12 amino acids. V was pared by 5 bases and J by 2 bases, with 7 bases between. In germline, CDR1 is SEHNR, CDR2 FQNEAQ (reference sequence). The CDR3 region is CASSLGTYEQYF. CDR3 nucleotides: TGTGCCAGCAGCCTAGGCACCTACGAGCAGTACTTC. The full variable domain, rest sourced from reference TRBV7-9 and TRBJ2-7, is DTGVSQNPRHKITKRGQNVTFRCDPISEHNRLYWYRQTLGQGPEFLTYFQNEAQLEKSRLLSDRFSAERPKGSFSTLEIQRTEQGDSAMYLCASSLGTYEQYFGPGTRLTVT.

This clone has just a few counts. This chain uses TRBV5-1 with TRBJ1-2; weak D call: TRBD1 (5 bases). There are 15 residues in the CDR3. The germline CDR1 and CDR2 sequences are SGHRS and YFSETQ. V gave up 1 base and J gave up 2 bases, with 12 bases separating them. The CDR3 coding sequence is TGCGCCAGCAGCTTGATGGCAGGGACCAACTATGGCTACACCTTC. Its translation is CASSLMAGTNYGYTF. The full variable domain, its missing parts supplied by reference TRBV5-1 and TRBJ1-2, is KAGVTQTPRYLIKTRGQQVTLSCSPISGHRSVSWYQQTPGQGLQFLFEYFSETQRNKGNFPGRFSGRQFSNSRSEMNVSTLELGDSALYLCASSLMAGTNYGYTFGSGTRLTVV.